This is a list of T cell receptor beta chains from one sample in a study of CXCR3-negative and CXCR3-positive naive CD8 T cells. After re-calling the 5' RACE reads, TCRdb lists one entry per CDR3 protein, DNA absent. This listing includes 100,000 to 150,000 distinct CDR3 sequences. Sequencing was done on a sample of naive CXCR3+ CD8+ T cells from blood. The receptor source for this set is a human donor in good health. Some clones in this sample may be carry-over from other donors' samples. Both conserved end residues are part of each CDR3.

j_call	v_call	cdr3_aa
TRBJ1-2	TRBV6-5	CASRPPGTYKFNYGYTF
TRBJ2-5	TRBV15	CATSNDGQGYIQETQYF
TRBJ2-2	TRBV9	CASSVATGAPLTGELFF
TRBJ2-7	TRBV19	CASSIGQGFSYEQYF
TRBJ2-3	TRBV29-1	CSVDLRELADTQYF
TRBJ1-1	TRBV6-4	CASSPFGEGGTTEAFF
TRBJ1-2	TRBV7-2	CASSWGGTPSYGYTF
TRBJ1-4	TRBV10-3	CAIRPQGTNEKLFF
TRBJ1-1	TRBV20-1	CSARWGEIEAFF
TRBJ2-2	TRBV7-9	CASFNRGQGNTGELFF
TRBJ2-1	TRBV10-1	CASRPGTSGPLGSGQFF
TRBJ2-5	TRBV29-1	CSVVPDQETQYF
TRBJ1-2	TRBV29-1	CSGTRGDYGYTF
TRBJ2-7	TRBV20-1	CSARVATDSYEQYF
TRBJ2-7	TRBV6-1	CASRTTGAYEQYF
TRBJ2-7	TRBV5-1	CASSLSGSEQYF
TRBJ2-5	TRBV28	CASSLQTGIAGDQETQYF